The 13 T cell receptor beta chains listed next were all sequenced from one sample in a study of monozygotic twins with inflammatory bowel disease. Reanalyzing the 5' RACE reads, TCRdb keeps one entry per CDR3 protein, without DNA. This listing includes approximately 400,000 distinct CDR3 sequences. The sample taken for sequencing was blood. These TCRs come from a human donor with ulcerative colitis or Crohn's disease, or a healthy co-twin of an affected twin (not recorded which).

The gene calls are TRBV20-1 and TRBJ2-1; there is no DNA to check the TCRdb D call of TRBD2. The CDR3 runs to 14 residues. Germline assignment: CDR1 DFQATT and CDR2 SNEGSKA (reference sequence). The chain's CDR3 is CSARAAGSYNEQFF.

The chain uses TRBV20-1 and TRBJ1-2; without DNA, the TCRdb call of TRBD1 cannot be checked. CDR1 and CDR2 from the germline V gene are DFQATT and SNEGSKA (reference sequence). The CDR3 covers 13 residues. CDR3: CSAIHRGLFGYTF.

V usage is TRBV6-2 or TRBV6-3 and J usage is TRBJ2-3. The germline V gene encodes CDR1 MNHEY and CDR2 SVGEGT. The CDR3 runs 12 residues. CDR3 in amino acids: CASSYEPDTQYF.

This rearrangement joins TRBV20-1 to TRBJ2-7; TCRdb calls TRBD1, which cannot be checked without DNA. This CDR3 contains 16 residues. Germline loops: CDR1 DFQATT, CDR2 SNEGSKA (reference sequence). This chain's CDR3 is CSARDPEVGESHEQYF.

V gene TRBV9 combines with J gene TRBJ2-5. The CDR3 consists of 12 residues. The germline gives CDR1 SGDLS, CDR2 YYNGEE. CDR3 residues: CASSLQQETQYF.

The chain carries TRBV7-2 and TRBJ1-1; TCRdb's D call of TRBD1 is untestable without DNA. The germline CDR1 and CDR2 sequences are SGHTA and FQGNSA. The CDR3 is 13 residues long. CDR3 amino acids: CASRYRENTEAFF.

This chain joins TRBV7-2 and TRBJ1-6. The germline V gene encodes CDR1 SGHTA and CDR2 FQGNSA. This CDR3 spans 15 amino acids. The chain's CDR3 is CASSLVSLGNSPLHF. Combining the CDR3 with reference TRBV7-2 and TRBJ1-6 gives the whole variable domain GAGVSQSPSNKVTEKGKDVELRCDPISGHTALYWYRQSLGQGLEFLIYFQGNSAPDKSGLPSDRFSAERTGGSVSTLTIQRTQQEDSAVYLCASSLVSLGNSPLHFGNGTRLTVT.

The chain uses TRBV6-2 or TRBV6-3 and TRBJ2-7; TCRdb gives TRBD1 as the D gene, but with no DNA this cannot be confirmed. Germline V gene data show CDR1 as MNHEY and CDR2 as SVGEGT. This CDR3 comprises 16 residues. CDR3 region: CASTPGQRFLSYEQYF.

J is TRBJ2-4 and V is TRBV19; TCRdb names TRBD1, which stays unverified in the absence of DNA. The CDR3 sequence is 14 residues long. Per the germline V gene, CDR1 is LNHDA and CDR2 is SQIVND (reference sequence). CDR3: CASSNGDTKNIQYF.

The chain joins TRBV28 to TRBJ2-1; TCRdb names TRBD1, which stays unverified in the absence of DNA. The CDR3 extends over 18 amino acids. From germline, CDR1 is MDHEN and CDR2 SYDVKM. The CDR3 loop is CASRTGGFIKSSYNEQFF.

This chain uses TRBV19 with TRBJ2-1; TCRdb's assignment of TRBD2 cannot be checked, as there is no DNA. Germline V gene lookup returns CDR1 LNHDA and CDR2 SQIVND (reference sequence). The CDR3 is 14 amino acids. The CDR3 protein is CASTSSGGYNEQFF.

V usage is TRBV5-6 and J usage is TRBJ2-4. The germline gives CDR1 SGHDT, CDR2 YYEEEE. This CDR3 has 14 amino acids. CDR3 in amino acids: CASSLWGTKNIQYF.

The V gene is TRBV4-1, the J gene TRBJ2-3; TCRdb calls TRBD2, which cannot be checked without DNA. Germline lookup yields CDR1 MGHRA and CDR2 YSYEKL. This CDR3 has 18 residues. CDR3 residues: CASSQDRRSAGLTDTQYF.